This entry describes one T cell receptor (delta chain). TCRdb re-processed the RT-PCR reads via CATT. Of about 3,500 delta-chain clones detected, 12% appear once; the ten largest clones hold around 3.3%. The CDR3 runs to 19 residues. J was trimmed by 0 bases and V by 5 bases; bases with no gene match: 16. Germline values: CDR1 TSWWSYY, CDR2 QGS. The data were obtained in a study of gamma-delta T cells after stem cell transplantation. The source material was gamma-delta T cells. The clonotype comes from a human donor. It is not recorded whose cells these are; they may come from a transplant donor. V and J are TRDV1 and TRDJ1, with 9 nucleotides matching TRDD3. The CDR3 reads CALGYNPVLGDLHTDKLIF. Here the CDR3 DNA reads TGTGCTCTTGGGTACAATCCCGTACTGGGGGACCTACACACCGATAAACTCATCTTT.